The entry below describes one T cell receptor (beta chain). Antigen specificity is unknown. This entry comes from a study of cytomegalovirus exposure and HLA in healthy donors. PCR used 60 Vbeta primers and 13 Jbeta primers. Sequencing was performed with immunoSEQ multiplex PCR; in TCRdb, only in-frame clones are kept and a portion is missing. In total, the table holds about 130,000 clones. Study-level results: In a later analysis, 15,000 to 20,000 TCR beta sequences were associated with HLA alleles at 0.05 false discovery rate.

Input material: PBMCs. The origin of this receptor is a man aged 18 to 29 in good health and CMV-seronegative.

CDR3 protein: CASSPIPGQIPSTDTQYF. The CDR3 coding sequence is TGCGCCAGCAGCCCCATCCCCGGACAGATCCCTAGCACAGATACGCAGTATTTT. The rearrangement joins TRBV5-1 to TRBJ2-3; possible D gene TRBD1, 6 bases. There are 18 residues in the CDR3. V lost 4 bases and J 0 bases, leaving 21 bases between the germline ends. The germline V gene encodes CDR1 SGHRS and CDR2 YFSETQ.